A selection of T cell receptor beta chains follows, all from one sample in a study of human T cells and chemical hapten exposure. TCRdb recomputed calls from the RACE reads with MiXCR, one row per CDR3 protein. This table has 180,000 or so distinct CDR3 sequences, approximately 20% appearing once. Material: whole blood, obtained in connection with sensitization to the hapten diphenylcyclopropenone (DPC). These receptors all come from a woman between 45 and 65 years old with alopecia areata. Some clones in this sample may be carry-over from other donors' samples. Both conserved end residues are part of each CDR3. The D gene is left open where the match is weak. The listing skips clone size in some rows; elsewhere it reads once, few, many or a size class.

clone_size j_call v_call d_call cdr3_nt cdr3_aa
- TRBJ2-3 TRBV7-2 TRBD2 TGTGCCAGCAGCAAGGGACTAGCGGGATTCACAGATACGCAGTATTTT CASSKGLAGFTDTQYF
- TRBJ2-7 TRBV2 - TGTGCCAGCAGGACTGACAAATACTACGAGCAGTACTTC CASRTDKYYEQYF
- TRBJ2-1 TRBV12-3/TRBV12-4 TRBD2 TGTGCCAGCAGATCTAGCGGGAGGGCCGACCATGAGCAGTTCTTC CASRSSGRADHEQFF
few TRBJ1-5 TRBV4-1 - TGCGCCAGCAGCCAAGATCTTTGGGGATATAGCAATCAGCCCCAGCATTTT CASSQDLWGYSNQPQHF
- TRBJ2-7 TRBV12-3/TRBV12-4 TRBD2 TGTGCCAGCAGCCCCGGGACTAGTGACTCCTACGAGCAGTACTTC CASSPGTSDSYEQYF
- TRBJ2-7 TRBV28 TRBD2 TGTGCCAGCAGCTCACCGGGACTAGCGGGAGCCTACGAGCAGTACTTC CASSSPGLAGAYEQYF
- TRBJ1-4 TRBV6-6 - TGTGCCAGCAGCCTGAGGACAGCCTTTAATGAAAAACTGTTTTTT CASSLRTAFNEKLFF
- TRBJ2-3 TRBV7-7 - TGTGCCAGCAGCTTAGATTTGCGGAGCACAGATACGCAGTATTTT CASSLDLRSTDTQYF
- TRBJ2-3 TRBV15 TRBD2 TGTGCCACCAGCGGGGGGGAGGAGGTAGAAGATACGCAGTATTTT CATSGGEEVEDTQYF
- TRBJ2-5 TRBV5-6 - TGTGCCAGCAGCTTGGTCGGAGCAGAGACCCAGTACTTC CASSLVGAETQYF
few TRBJ2-2 TRBV20-1 TRBD2 TGCAGTGCTAGCGAAGGAGCGGGAGTGGCCGGGGAGCTGTTTTTT CSASEGAGVAGELFF
- TRBJ1-2 TRBV20-1 TRBD1 TGCAGTGCTCGACTCCCAAGGACAGGGAAGCTCTATGGCTACACCTTC CSARLPRTGKLYGYTF
- TRBJ1-3 TRBV7-6 - TGTGCCAGCAGCTTAGGGGGGGGAGACACCATATATTTT CASSLGGGDTIYF
- TRBJ2-7 TRBV29-1 - TGCAGCGTTGCTCGACTAGACAAACCCTACGAGCAGTACTTC CSVARLDKPYEQYF
- TRBJ1-5 TRBV5-6 - TGTGCCAGCAGCTTGTCCGGGGGCCCGCAGCCCCAGCATTTT CASSLSGGPQPQHF
few TRBJ1-1 TRBV10-3 - TGTGCCATCAGTGAGCTCAGGGGCACTGAAGCTTTCTTT CAISELRGTEAFF
many TRBJ2-3 TRBV12-3/TRBV12-4 TRBD2 TGTGCCAGCAGTCCTAGCGGGAGTACAGATACGCAGTATTTT CASSPSGSTDTQYF
- TRBJ1-6 TRBV7-2 - TGTGCCAGCAGCTCCCTGACCGGCCAATCACCCCTCCACTTT CASSSLTGQSPLHF
few TRBJ1-5 TRBV10-1 - TGCGCCAGCAGTGAGAGAGATAGCAATCAGCCCCAGCATTTT CASSERDSNQPQHF
- TRBJ2-5 TRBV29-1 - TGCAGCGTCCAGGCCCCGAGGTCGGGGGAGACCCAGTACTTC CSVQAPRSGETQYF
few TRBJ2-1 TRBV4-2 - TGTGCCAGCAGCCAAGAGGATCCTGCTGAGCAGTTCTTC CASSQEDPAEQFF
- TRBJ1-1 TRBV12-3/TRBV12-4 TRBD1 TGTGCCAGCAGCCATGGGACAGGGGGCACTGAAGCTTTCTTT CASSHGTGGTEAFF
- TRBJ1-1 TRBV7-2 - TGTGCCAGCAGGGCGGGTCTGAACACTGAAGCTTTCTTT CASRAGLNTEAFF
- TRBJ2-2 TRBV10-3 - TGTGCCATCAGTGAACGACAGTTGGAGTCCGGGGAGCTGTTTTTT CAISERQLESGELFF
few TRBJ1-5 TRBV18 - TGTGCCAGCTCACCCGCAGGGAGCCAGCCCCAGCATTTT CASSPAGSQPQHF
few TRBJ2-2 TRBV9 - TGTGCCAGCAGCGTAGTCGAGGGAATCAACGGGGAGCTGTTTTTT CASSVVEGINGELFF
few TRBJ2-5 TRBV29-1 - TGCAGCGTTTCCCGACAAAACGGCCAAGAGACCCAGTACTTC CSVSRQNGQETQYF
few TRBJ2-3 TRBV20-1 TRBD2 TGCAGTGCCAACTCCTTTAGCGGGAGCACAGATACGCAGTATTTT CSANSFSGSTDTQYF
few TRBJ2-1 TRBV11-2 TRBD2 TGTGCCAGCAGCTTAGGCGTCCGGACTAGTGGCCTTAAGGTTGGTGAGCAGTTCTTC CASSLGVRTSGLKVGEQFF
- TRBJ2-5 TRBV28 TRBD1 TGTGCCAGCAGCCGAACCGACAGGGGGAGAGAGACCCAGTACTTC CASSRTDRGRETQYF
- TRBJ2-5 TRBV9 - TGTGCCAGCAACGAAGCACCAGGGCAAGAGACCCAGTACTTC CASNEAPGQETQYF
few TRBJ2-7 TRBV20-1 TRBD2 TGCAGTGCTACACCGAGCGGGAGTCGGTCCTACGAGCAGTACTTC CSATPSGSRSYEQYF
few TRBJ2-7 TRBV29-1 - TGCAGCGTTCAAGGTGACAGTTGGAACGAGCAGTACTTC CSVQGDSWNEQYF
few TRBJ2-2 TRBV15 - TGTGCCACCAGAAATACCAGGACCGGGGAGCTGTTTTTT CATRNTRTGELFF
- TRBJ2-3 TRBV5-1 TRBD2 TGCGCCAGCAGCCCCGGACTAGCGGGAGGCACAGATACGCAGTATTTT CASSPGLAGGTDTQYF
- TRBJ2-2 TRBV3-1 - TGTGCCAGCAGCCAAGCCCCCACTGCTTACCGGGAGCTGTTTTTT CASSQAPTAYRELFF
few TRBJ1-4 TRBV20-1 - TGCAGTGCTAGCCCGAGACACCGTAATGAAAAACTGTTTTTT CSASPRHRNEKLFF
many TRBJ1-3 TRBV3-1 TRBD1 TGTGCCAGCACCGGACTTCTAGGACAGGGGGCAAACACCATATATTTT CASTGLLGQGANTIYF
- TRBJ2-7 TRBV29-1 TRBD1 TGCAGCGCCGGATCCGGGACAGGATACTACGAGCAGTACTTC CSAGSGTGYYEQYF
- TRBJ2-2 TRBV6-1 - TGTGCCAGCAGCGCCCCAATGCGGAACACCGGGGAGCTGTTTTTT CASSAPMRNTGELFF
- TRBJ2-2 TRBV29-1 TRBD2 TGCAGCGTTCTACCCCGGGGGACTAGCGGAAATTTAGCCGGGGAGCTGTTTTTT CSVLPRGTSGNLAGELFF
few TRBJ2-3 TRBV5-1 TRBD2 TGCGCCAGCAGCTTGGAGGTAGCGGGAACGGATACGCAGTATTTT CASSLEVAGTDTQYF
few TRBJ1-1 TRBV28 - TGTGCCAGCAGTCCGCCGGGGGGGGCAAACACTGAAGCTTTCTTT CASSPPGGANTEAFF
- TRBJ2-1 TRBV18 TRBD2 TGTGCCAGCTCACCAATGACTAGCGGAAACAATGAGCAGTTCTTC CASSPMTSGNNEQFF
few TRBJ1-2 TRBV11-2 - TGTGCCAGCAGCTCATACCGCGACTCTAACTATGGCTACACCTTC CASSSYRDSNYGYTF
- TRBJ2-5 TRBV7-9 - TGTGCCAGCAGCCCTCGCTGGGGGACCCAGTACTTC CASSPRWGTQYF
- TRBJ1-1 TRBV29-1 - TGCAGCGTAGCTCGACAGGACCTGAACACTGAAGCTTTCTTT CSVARQDLNTEAFF
few TRBJ2-7 TRBV25-1 TRBD1 TGTGCCAGCAGAGAGGACAGGGCCTCCTACGAGCAGTACTTC CASREDRASYEQYF
few TRBJ2-7 TRBV25-1 TRBD2 TGTGCCAGCAGTGAAACTAGCGGGAGGTTAAACGAGCAGTACTTC CASSETSGRLNEQYF
- TRBJ1-2 TRBV2 - TGTGCCAGCAATGGCGGACAGCTGACATATGGCTACACCTTC CASNGGQLTYGYTF
once TRBJ2-1 TRBV7-3 - TGTGCCAGCAGCCCAAATGGGCGGGTAGACAATGAGCAGTTCTTC CASSPNGRVDNEQFF